This paragraph covers one T cell receptor beta chain sequence. Its target is not known. Patients with a history of autoimmune disease or on systemic immunosuppression were excluded. The data belong to a study of OX40 agonist ivuxolimab in advanced cancers. Study background: Every patient in dose escalation had hepatocellular carcinoma, melanoma, renal cell or head and neck cancer. Subjects had a mean age of roughly 60 years, with a range of roughly 23 to 80; less than 90% were male.

General study findings and limits: Clonal expansion by week 6 occurred in CD4+ and CD8+ blood T cells (at 0.1 to 3.0 mg/kg).

Sequenced by immunoSEQ multiplex PCR; TCRdb stores in-frame clones only, minus some. This sample yields about 82,000 clones, of which approximately 85% are seen a single time; 2% to 2.5% belongs to the top ten. CDR3 size: 14 residues. In germline, CDR1 is MNHEY, CDR2 SMNVEV (reference sequence). V gave up 6 bases and J gave up 5 bases, with 16 bases separating them. The source was CD4+ or CD8+ T cells sorted from blood, collected in a trial of the OX40 agonist ivuxolimab. The chain recombines TRBV27 with TRBJ2-5; D is unclear. The TCR originated in an adult with an advanced solid tumor such as melanoma, head and neck, liver or kidney cancer. CDR3 region: CASRPSWGGETQYF. CDR3 sequence (DNA): TGTGCCAGCAGACCATCCTGGGGTGGGGAGACCCAGTACTTC.